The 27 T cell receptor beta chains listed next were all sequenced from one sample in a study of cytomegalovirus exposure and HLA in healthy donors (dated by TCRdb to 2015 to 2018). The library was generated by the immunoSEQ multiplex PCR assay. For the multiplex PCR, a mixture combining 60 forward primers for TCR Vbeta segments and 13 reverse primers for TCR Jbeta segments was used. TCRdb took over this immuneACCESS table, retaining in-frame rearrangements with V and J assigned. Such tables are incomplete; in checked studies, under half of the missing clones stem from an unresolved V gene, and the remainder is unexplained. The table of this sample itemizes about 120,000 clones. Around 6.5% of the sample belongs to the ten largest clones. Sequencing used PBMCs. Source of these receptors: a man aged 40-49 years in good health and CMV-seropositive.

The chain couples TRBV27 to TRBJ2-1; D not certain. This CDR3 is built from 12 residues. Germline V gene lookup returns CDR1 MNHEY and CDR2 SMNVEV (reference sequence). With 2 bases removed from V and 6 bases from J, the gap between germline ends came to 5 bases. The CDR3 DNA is TGTGCCAGCAGTTTAATCGGCAATGAGCAGTTCTTC. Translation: CASSLIGNEQFF.

CDR3 in DNA: TGTGCCAGCAGCGAGGACGGGGACAGATATCAGCCCCAGCATTTT. Its protein is CASSEDGDRYQPQHF. J is TRBJ1-5 and V is TRBV7-9; 7 bases are shared with TRBD1. Trimming took 5 bases from V and 5 from J; bases not matched to a gene: 9. The germline V gene encodes CDR1 SEHNR and CDR2 FQNEAQ (reference sequence). The CDR3 extends over 15 amino acids.

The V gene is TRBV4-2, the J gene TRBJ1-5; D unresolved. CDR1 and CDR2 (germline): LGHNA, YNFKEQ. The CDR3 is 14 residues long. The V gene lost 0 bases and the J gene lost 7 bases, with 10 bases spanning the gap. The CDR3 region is CASSQDYSGQPQHF. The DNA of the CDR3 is TGTGCCAGCAGCCAAGATTACAGCGGGCAGCCCCAGCATTTT.

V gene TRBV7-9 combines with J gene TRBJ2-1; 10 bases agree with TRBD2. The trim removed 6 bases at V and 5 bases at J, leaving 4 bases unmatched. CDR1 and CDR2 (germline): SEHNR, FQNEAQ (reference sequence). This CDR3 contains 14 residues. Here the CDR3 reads CASRALAGNNEQFF. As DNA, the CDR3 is TGTGCCAGCAGAGCACTAGCGGGGAACAATGAGCAGTTCTTC.

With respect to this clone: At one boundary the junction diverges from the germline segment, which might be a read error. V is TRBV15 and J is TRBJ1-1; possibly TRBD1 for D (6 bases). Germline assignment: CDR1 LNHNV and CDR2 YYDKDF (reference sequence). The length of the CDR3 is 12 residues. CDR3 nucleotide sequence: TGTGCCACCGGCAGACAGGATACTGAAGCTTTCTTT. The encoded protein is CATGRQDTEAFF.

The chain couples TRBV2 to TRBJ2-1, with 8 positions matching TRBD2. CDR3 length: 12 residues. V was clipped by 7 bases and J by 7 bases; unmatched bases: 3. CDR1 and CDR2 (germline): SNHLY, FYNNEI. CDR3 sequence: CASKLAGNEQFF. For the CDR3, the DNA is TGTGCCAGCAAATTAGCGGGAAATGAGCAGTTCTTC. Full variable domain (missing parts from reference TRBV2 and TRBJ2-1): EPEVTQTPSHQVTQMGQEVILRCVPISNHLYFYWYRQILGQKVEFLVSFYNNEISEKSEIFDDQFSVERPDGSNFTLKIRSTKLEDSAMYFCASKLAGNEQFFGPGTRLTVL.

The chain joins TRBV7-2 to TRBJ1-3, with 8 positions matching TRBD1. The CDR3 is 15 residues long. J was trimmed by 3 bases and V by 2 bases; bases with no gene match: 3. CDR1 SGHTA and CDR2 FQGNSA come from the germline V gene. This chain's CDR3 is CASSLSTGGGNTIYF. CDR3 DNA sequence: TGTGCCAGCAGCTTATCCACAGGGGGTGGAAACACCATATATTTT. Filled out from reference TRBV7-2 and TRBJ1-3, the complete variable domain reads GAGVSQSPSNKVTEKGKDVELRCDPISGHTALYWYRQSLGQGLEFLIYFQGNSAPDKSGLPSDRFSAERTGGSVSTLTIQRTQQEDSAVYLCASSLSTGGGNTIYFGEGSWLTVV.

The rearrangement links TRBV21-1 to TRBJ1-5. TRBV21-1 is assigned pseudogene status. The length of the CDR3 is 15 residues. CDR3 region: CASGSRVAGNQPQHF. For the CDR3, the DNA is TGTGCCAGCGGGAGTAGGGTGGCGGGCAATCAGCCCCAGCATTTT.

The CDR3 is CASRGQRNEKLFF. The CDR3 nucleotides are TGTGCCAGCAGAGGACAGAGGAATGAAAAACTGTTTTTT. The chain employs TRBV28 and TRBJ1-4, with a possible D match to TRBD1 (6 bases). The CDR3 runs to 13 residues. CDR1 and CDR2 from the germline V gene are MDHEN and SYDVKM. V dropped 6 bases and J dropped 5 bases, with 10 bases sitting between them.

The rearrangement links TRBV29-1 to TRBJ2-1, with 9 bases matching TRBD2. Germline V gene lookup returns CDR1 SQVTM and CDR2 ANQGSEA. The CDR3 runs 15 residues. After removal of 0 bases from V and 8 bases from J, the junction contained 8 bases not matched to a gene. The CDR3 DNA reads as TGCAGCGTTGAAGATAGGGCGGGAGGGAGCTATGAGCAGTTCTTC. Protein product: CSVEDRAGGSYEQFF.

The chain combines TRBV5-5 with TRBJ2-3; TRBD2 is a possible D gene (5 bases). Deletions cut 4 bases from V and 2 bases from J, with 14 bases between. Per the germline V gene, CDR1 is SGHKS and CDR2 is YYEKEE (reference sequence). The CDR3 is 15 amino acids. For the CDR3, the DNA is TGTGCCAGCAGCGGGGTAGTGGGAGTCACAGATACGCAGTATTTT. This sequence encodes CASSGVVGVTDTQYF.

The CDR3 nucleotides read TGTGCCAGCAGTTTCCCTAGCGGAAGGAGTGAGCAGTACTTC. Its protein is CASSFPSGRSEQYF. The genes are TRBV28 and TRBJ2-7; 7 nucleotides align to TRBD2. The CDR3 covers 14 residues. V lost 3 bases and J lost 7; bases outside the gene matches: 9. Per the germline V gene, CDR1 is MDHEN and CDR2 is SYDVKM. The full variable domain, completed using reference TRBV28 and TRBJ2-7, is DVKVTQSSRYLVKRTGEKVFLECVQDMDHENMFWYRQDPGLGLRLIYFSYDVKMKEKGDIPEGYSVSREKKERFSLILESASTNQTSMYLCASSFPSGRSEQYFGPGTRLTVT.

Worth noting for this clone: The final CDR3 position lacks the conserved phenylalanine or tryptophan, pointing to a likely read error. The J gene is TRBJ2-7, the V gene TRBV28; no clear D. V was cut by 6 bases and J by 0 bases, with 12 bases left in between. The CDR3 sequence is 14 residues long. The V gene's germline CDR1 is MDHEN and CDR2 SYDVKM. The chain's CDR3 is CASSSQSYSYEQYS. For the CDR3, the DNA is TGTGCCAGCAGCTCACAGAGCTACTCCTACGAGCAGTACTCC.

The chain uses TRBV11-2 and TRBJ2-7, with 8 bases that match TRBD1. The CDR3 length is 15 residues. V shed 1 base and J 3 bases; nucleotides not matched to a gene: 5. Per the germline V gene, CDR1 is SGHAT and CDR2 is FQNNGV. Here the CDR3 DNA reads TGTGCCAGCAGCTTAGGGACAGGGTGGTTCTACGAGCAGTACTTC. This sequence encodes CASSLGTGWFYEQYF.

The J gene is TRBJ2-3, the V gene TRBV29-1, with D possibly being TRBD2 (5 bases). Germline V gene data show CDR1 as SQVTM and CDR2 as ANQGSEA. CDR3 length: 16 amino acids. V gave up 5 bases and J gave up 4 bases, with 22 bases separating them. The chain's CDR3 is CSVFSVRDREADTQYF. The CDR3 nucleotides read TGCAGCGTTTTTAGTGTGAGGGATCGAGAGGCAGATACGCAGTATTTT.

CDR3 coding DNA: TGTGCCAGCAGCTATTCCGGACTAGCGACAGATACGCAGTATTTT. Translated: CASSYSGLATDTQYF. The chain combines TRBV7-6 with TRBJ2-3, with TRBD2 matching over 9 bases. From germline, CDR1 is SGHVS and CDR2 FNYEAQ. V dropped 4 bases and J dropped 3; count of bases not matched to a gene: 5. This CDR3 comprises 15 residues.

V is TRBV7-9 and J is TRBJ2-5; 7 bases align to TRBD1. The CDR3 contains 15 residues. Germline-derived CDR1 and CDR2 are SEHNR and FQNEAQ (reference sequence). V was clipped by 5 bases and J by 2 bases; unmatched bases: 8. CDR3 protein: CASSRRDSQQETQYF. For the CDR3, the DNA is TGTGCCAGCAGCCGTCGGGACAGCCAACAAGAGACCCAGTACTTC.

The CDR3 coding sequence is TGTGCCTGGAGCCATCCCAGCCCAGGGTACCTCGCTTTCTTT. Translating gives CAWSHPSPGYLAFF. This rearrangement joins TRBV30 to TRBJ1-1, with a tentative D call TRBD1 (5 bases). CDR3 size: 14 residues. Trimming shortened V by 3 bases and J by 11 bases, and 22 bases separated the two germline ends. The V gene's germline CDR1 is GTSNPN and CDR2 SVGIG (reference sequence).

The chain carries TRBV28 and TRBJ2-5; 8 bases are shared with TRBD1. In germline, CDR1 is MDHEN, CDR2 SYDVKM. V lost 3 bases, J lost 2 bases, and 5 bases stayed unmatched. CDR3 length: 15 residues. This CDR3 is CASSLTQGVQETQYF. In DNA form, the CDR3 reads TGTGCCAGCAGTTTGACACAGGGGGTACAAGAGACCCAGTACTTC.

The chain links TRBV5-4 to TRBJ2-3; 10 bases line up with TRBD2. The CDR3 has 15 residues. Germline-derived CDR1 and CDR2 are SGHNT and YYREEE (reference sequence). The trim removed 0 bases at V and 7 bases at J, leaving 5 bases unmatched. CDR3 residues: CASSLEREGLNTQYF. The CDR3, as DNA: TGTGCCAGCAGCTTGGAGCGGGAGGGCCTGAATACGCAGTATTTT.

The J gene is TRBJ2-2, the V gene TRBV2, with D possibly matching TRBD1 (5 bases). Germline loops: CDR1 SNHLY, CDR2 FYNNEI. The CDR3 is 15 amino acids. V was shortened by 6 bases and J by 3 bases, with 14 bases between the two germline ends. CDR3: CASRTVFSDTGELFF. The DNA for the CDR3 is TGTGCCAGCAGGACAGTCTTTTCCGACACCGGGGAGCTGTTTTTT.

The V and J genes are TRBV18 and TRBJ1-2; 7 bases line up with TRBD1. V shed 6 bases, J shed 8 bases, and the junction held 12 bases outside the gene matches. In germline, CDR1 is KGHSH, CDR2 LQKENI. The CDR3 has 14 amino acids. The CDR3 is CASSPATGLYGYTF. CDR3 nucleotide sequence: TGTGCCAGCTCGCCCGCGACAGGGCTCTACGGCTACACCTTC.

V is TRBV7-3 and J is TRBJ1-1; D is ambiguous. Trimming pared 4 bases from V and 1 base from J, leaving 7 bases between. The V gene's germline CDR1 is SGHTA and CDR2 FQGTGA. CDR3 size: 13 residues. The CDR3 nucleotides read TGTGCCAGCAGCTCCCCCGGGAACACTGAAGCTTTCTTT. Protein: CASSSPGNTEAFF.

CDR3 bases: TGTGCCAGCAGCTTCCGGGACAGGGACTACGAGCAGTACTTC. This sequence encodes CASSFRDRDYEQYF. This chain uses TRBV7-9 with TRBJ2-7, with 9 positions matching TRBD1. The CDR3 loop spans 14 amino acids. Losses at the gene ends were 3 bases for V and 3 bases for J; bases not matched to a gene: 3. Germline CDR1 is SEHNR and CDR2 is FQNEAQ (reference sequence).

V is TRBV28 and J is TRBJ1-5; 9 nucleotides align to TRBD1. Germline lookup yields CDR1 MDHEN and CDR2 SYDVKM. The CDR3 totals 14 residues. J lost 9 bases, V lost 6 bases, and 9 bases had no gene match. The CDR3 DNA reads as TGTGCCAGCAGCCGGACAGGGGCGGTAGGGCCCCAGCATTTT. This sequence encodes CASSRTGAVGPQHF.

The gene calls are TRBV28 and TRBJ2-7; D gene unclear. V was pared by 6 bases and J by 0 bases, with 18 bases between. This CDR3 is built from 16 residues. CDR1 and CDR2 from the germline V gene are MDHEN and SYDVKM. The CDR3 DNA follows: TGTGCCAGCAGAACTACAAGCGCAATAACCTCCTACGAGCAGTACTTC. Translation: CASRTTSAITSYEQYF.

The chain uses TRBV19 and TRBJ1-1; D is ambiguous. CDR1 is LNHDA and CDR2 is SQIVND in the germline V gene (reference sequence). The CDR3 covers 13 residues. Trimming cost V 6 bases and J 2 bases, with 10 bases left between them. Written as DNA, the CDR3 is TGTGCCAGTAGGCCCGGGATCAACACTGAAGCTTTCTTT. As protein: CASRPGINTEAFF. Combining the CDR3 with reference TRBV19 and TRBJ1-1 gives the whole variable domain DGGITQSPKYLFRKEGQNVTLSCEQNLNHDAMYWYRQDPGQGLRLIYYSQIVNDFQKGDIAEGYSVSREKKESFPLTVTSAQKNPTAFYLCASRPGINTEAFFGQGTRLTVV.